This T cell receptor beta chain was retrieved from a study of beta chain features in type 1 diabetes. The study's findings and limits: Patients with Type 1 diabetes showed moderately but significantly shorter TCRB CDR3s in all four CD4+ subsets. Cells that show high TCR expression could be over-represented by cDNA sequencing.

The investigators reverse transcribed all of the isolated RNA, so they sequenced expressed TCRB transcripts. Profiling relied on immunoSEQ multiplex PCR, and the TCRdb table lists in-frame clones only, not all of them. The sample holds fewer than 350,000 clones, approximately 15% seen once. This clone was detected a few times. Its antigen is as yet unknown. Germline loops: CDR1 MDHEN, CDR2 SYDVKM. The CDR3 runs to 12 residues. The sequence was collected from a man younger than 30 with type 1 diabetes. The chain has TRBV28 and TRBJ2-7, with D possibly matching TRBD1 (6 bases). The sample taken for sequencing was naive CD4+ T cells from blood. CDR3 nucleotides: TGTGCTGCACACAGGGTAGGCTACGAGCAGTACTTC. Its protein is CAAHRVGYEQYF.